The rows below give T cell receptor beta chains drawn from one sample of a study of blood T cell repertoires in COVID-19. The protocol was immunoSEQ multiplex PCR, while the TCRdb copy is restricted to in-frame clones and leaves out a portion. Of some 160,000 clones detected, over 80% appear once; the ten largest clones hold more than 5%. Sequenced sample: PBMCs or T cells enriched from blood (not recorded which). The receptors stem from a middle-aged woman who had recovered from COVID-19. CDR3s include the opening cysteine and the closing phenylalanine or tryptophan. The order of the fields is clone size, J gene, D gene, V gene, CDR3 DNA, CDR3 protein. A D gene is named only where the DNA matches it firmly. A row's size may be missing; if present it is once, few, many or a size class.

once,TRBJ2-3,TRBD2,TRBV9,TGTGCCAGCCGGGGGGAAGGAGATACGCAGTATTTT,CASRGEGDTQYF
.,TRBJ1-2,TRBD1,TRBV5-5,TGTGCCAGCAGCTTGTCAGGGGGAAGATACACCTTC,CASSLSGGRYTF
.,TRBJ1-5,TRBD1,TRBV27,TGTGCCAGCAGTTTCGGACAGGGACAGCCCCAGCATTTT,CASSFGQGQPQHF
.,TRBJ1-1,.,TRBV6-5,TGTGCCAGCAGGGATCTTTCGGGGGGGGAAAATGAAGCTTTCTTT,CASRDLSGGENEAFF
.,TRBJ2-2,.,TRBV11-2,TGTGCCAGCAGCTTAGACCGGTTGGCCGGGGAGCTGTTTTTT,CASSLDRLAGELFF
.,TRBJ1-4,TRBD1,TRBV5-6,TGTGCCAGCAGCTCCGGGACAGGGAGTCTTGCTAATGAAAAACTGTTTTTT,CASSSGTGSLANEKLFF
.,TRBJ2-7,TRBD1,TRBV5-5,TGTGCCAGCAGCTTGGGGGACAGCGACTACGAGCAGTACTTC,CASSLGDSDYEQYF
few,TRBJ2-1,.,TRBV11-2,TGTGCCAGCAGCTTAGGGACTCAGTACTCCTACAATGAGCAGTTCTTC,CASSLGTQYSYNEQFF
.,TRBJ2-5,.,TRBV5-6,TGTGCCAGCACCGTAGCGGTTTCTCAAGAGACCCAGTACTTC,CASTVAVSQETQYF
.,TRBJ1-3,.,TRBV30,TGTGCCTGGAGTCCACAGAGAGGAAACACCATATATTTT,CAWSPQRGNTIYF
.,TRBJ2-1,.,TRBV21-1,TGTGCCAGCAACTTACCCCTCTTGGTAATAAGCTCCTACAATGAGCAGTTCTTC,CASNLPLLVISSYNEQFF
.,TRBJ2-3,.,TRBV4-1,TGCGCCAGCAGCCCTAGGGGCCTAGGAGATACGCAGTATTTT,CASSPRGLGDTQYF
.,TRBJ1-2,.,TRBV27,TGTGCCAGCAGTCCCCTAACAGATTACTATGGCTACACCTTC,CASSPLTDYYGYTF
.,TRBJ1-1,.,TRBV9,TGTGCCAGCAGCGTAGGTGGCAGGTCATCACCTGAAGCTTTCTTT,CASSVGGRSSPEAFF
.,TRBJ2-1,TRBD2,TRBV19,TGTGCCAGTAGTATAGCGGGAGGGACCTACAATGAGCAGTTCTTC,CASSIAGGTYNEQFF
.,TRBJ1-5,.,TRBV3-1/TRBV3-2,TGTGCCAGCAGCCAAAATCGGAGACAGCCCCAGCATTTT,CASSQNRRQPQHF
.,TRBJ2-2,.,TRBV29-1,TGCAGCGTTGACCGTCTAGCGAAGCTAAACACCGGGGAGCTGTTTTTT,CSVDRLAKLNTGELFF
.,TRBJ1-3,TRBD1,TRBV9,TGTGCCAGCAGCGGGGGACAGGCGGACACCATATATTTT,CASSGGQADTIYF
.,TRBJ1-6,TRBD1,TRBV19,TGTGCCAGCCATTCATCAGGGGGGAATTCACCCCTCCACTTT,CASHSSGGNSPLHF
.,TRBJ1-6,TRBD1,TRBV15,TGTGCCACCAGGAGGGACAGCAGCTCCTATAATTCACCCCTCCACTTT,CATRRDSSSYNSPLHF
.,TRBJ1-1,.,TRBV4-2,TGTGCCAGCAGCCAACAGGGTTTGGACACTGAAGCTTTCTTT,CASSQQGLDTEAFF
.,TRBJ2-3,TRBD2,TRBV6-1,TGTGCCAGCAGTGAGGTGGCGGGAGGGCCAGATACGCAGTATTTT,CASSEVAGGPDTQYF
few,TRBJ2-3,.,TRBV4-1,TGCGCCAGCAGCCAAGAGCGGGACAGTACGCAGTATTTT,CASSQERDSTQYF
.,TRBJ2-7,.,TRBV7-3,TGTGCCAGCAGCTTAACAGGCCCAGGCAGCGAGCAGTACTTC,CASSLTGPGSEQYF
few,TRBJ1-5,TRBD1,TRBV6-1,TGTGCCAGCAGTGACCGGTCAGGGGGGCGCCAGCATTTT,CASSDRSGGRQHF
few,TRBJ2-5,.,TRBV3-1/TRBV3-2,TGTGCCAGCAGCCAAGATCGGACTGGGGGGTACCAAGAGACCCAGTACTTC,CASSQDRTGGYQETQYF
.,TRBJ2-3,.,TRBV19,TGTGCCAGTAGTATAACAGGGTCTCCCGCAGATACGCAGTATTTT,CASSITGSPADTQYF
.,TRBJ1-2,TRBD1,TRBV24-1,TGTGCCACCAGTGAGGGGGGACAGGGGATCGGGGCCAACTATGGCTACACCTTC,CATSEGGQGIGANYGYTF
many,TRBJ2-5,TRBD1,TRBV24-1,TGTGCCACCAGCGCCGGGACAGGGTCTGTAGAGACCCAGTACTTC,CATSAGTGSVETQYF
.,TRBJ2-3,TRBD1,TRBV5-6,TGTGCCAGCAGCTCCCTCGAGGGGACAGGTTCACAGTATTTT,CASSSLEGTGSQYF
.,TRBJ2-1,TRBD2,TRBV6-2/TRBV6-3,TGTGCCAGCAGTCCCCTAGCGGGGGGCCCGTTGGGGGATGAGCAGTTCTTC,CASSPLAGGPLGDEQFF
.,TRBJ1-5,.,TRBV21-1,TGTGCCAGCAGCAAAAGCCTCGACAGGGTTTCTCGGGGGTATAGCAATCAGCCCCAGCATTTT,CASSKSLDRVSRGYSNQPQHF
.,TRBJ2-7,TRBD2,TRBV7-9,TGTGCCAGCAGCTCCCCCCGGGGAGGGTGGGCCGAGCAGTACTTC,CASSSPRGGWAEQYF
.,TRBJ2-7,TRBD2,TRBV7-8,TGTGCCAGCAGCTTGATAGCGGGGGAGCACCACGAGCAGTACTTC,CASSLIAGEHHEQYF
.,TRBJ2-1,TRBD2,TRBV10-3,TGTGCCATCAGTGAACGACTAGCGGGGGGGATTTATGAGCAGTTCTTC,CAISERLAGGIYEQFF
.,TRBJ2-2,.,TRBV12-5,TGTGCTAGTCAGCTAGCGCCTTTGAACACCGGGGAGCTGTTTTTT,CASQLAPLNTGELFF
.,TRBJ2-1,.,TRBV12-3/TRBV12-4,TGTGCCAGCAGTTGGGTTCTCGGGTATGAGCAGTTCTTC,CASSWVLGYEQFF
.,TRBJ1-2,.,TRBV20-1,TGCAGTGCTAGAGAGACAGTGGACTACACCTTC,CSARETVDYTF
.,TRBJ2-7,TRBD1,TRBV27,TGTGCCAGCAGTTTGGACAGGGGGCGCCGCGAGCAGTACTTC,CASSLDRGRREQYF
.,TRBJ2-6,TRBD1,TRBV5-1,TGCGCCAGCAGCCCGGGACAGGGGGCAGGAGGGGCCAACGTCCTGACTTTC,CASSPGQGAGGANVLTF
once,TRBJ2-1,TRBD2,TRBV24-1,TGTGCCACCAGTGATTCGCGGACTAGCGGGAGCAGTGAGCAGTTCTTC,CATSDSRTSGSSEQFF
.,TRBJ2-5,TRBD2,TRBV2,TGTGCCAGCAGACTAGCGGGGGGCCCAGAGACCCAGTACTTC,CASRLAGGPETQYF
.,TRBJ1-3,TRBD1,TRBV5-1,TGCGCCAGCAGCTTGGAGTCTCGGAAGACAGGGTTCCTCTCTGGAAACACCATATATTTT,CASSLESRKTGFLSGNTIYF
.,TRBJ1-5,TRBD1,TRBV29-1,TGCAGCGCGACAGGGGGCCGCAATCAGCCCCAGCATTTT,CSATGGRNQPQHF
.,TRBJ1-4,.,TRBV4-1,TGCGCCAGCAGCCAGGATTACACGCCTAGGCATGAAAAACTGTTTTTT,CASSQDYTPRHEKLFF
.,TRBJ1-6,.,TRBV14,TGTGCCAGCAGCCAAAGGAGGCTTTCACATCAGAACGATAATTCACCCCTCCACTTT,CASSQRRLSHQNDNSPLHF
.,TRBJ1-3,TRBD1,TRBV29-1,TGCAGCGTTGAAAGGGGGCTAAGAAACACCATATATTTT,CSVERGLRNTIYF
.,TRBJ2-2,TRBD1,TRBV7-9,TGTGCCAGCAGCCACCGGGACAGGAACACCGGGGAGCTGTTTTTT,CASSHRDRNTGELFF
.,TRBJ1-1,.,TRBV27,TGTGCCAGCACGACCCAAACAGGTGAAGCTTTCTTT,CASTTQTGEAFF
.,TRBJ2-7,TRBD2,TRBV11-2,TGTGCCAGCAGCTTAGATGACCCAGCGGGGGCCTCCTACGAGCAGTACTTC,CASSLDDPAGASYEQYF
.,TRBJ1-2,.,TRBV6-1,TGTGCCAGCAGTGAAGCCCCGGAGACGGCTTATGGCTACACCTTC,CASSEAPETAYGYTF
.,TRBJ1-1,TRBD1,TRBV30,TGTGCCTGGAGTGTACAGGGGATAAAAACTGAAGCTTTCTTT,CAWSVQGIKTEAFF
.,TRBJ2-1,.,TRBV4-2,TGTGCCAGCAGCCAAGATGGGACAAAGCAGTTCTTC,CASSQDGTKQFF
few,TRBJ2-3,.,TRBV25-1,TGTGCCAGCAGTCCCGGACAGCCGATCGGTTTGGATACGCAGTATTTT,CASSPGQPIGLDTQYF